What follows are 5 T cell receptor beta chains derived from one specimen sequenced in a study of CXCR3-negative and CXCR3-positive naive CD8 T cells. Notes on the study in general: Compared with CXCR3-negative naive cells, CXCR3-positive naive cells showed more hydrophobic TRB CDR3s.

No cognate antigen is known for these TCRs. UMI-labeled TRB cDNA libraries were prepared by 5' RACE. TCRdb reprocessed the 5' RACE reads, keeping one entry per CDR3 protein, no DNA. This listing includes 95,000 to 100,000 distinct CDR3 sequences. Material: naive CXCR3+ CD8+ T cells from blood. Stated subset: CD45RO-CCR7+CD27+CD95- naive CD8+ T cells expressing CXCR3 (TNR3+). These receptors all come from a human donor in good health. Some clones in this sample may be carry-over from other donors' samples.

V is TRBV12-3 or TRBV12-4 and J is TRBJ2-5; no DNA is available, so the TRBD1 call from TCRdb remains unchecked. The CDR3 contains 14 residues. The chain's CDR3 is CASSTGTGQETQYF.

This CDR3 is CASSQEQGATYNSPLHF. The rearrangement links TRBV4-1 to TRBJ1-6; TCRdb calls TRBD1, which cannot be checked without DNA. This CDR3 has 17 amino acids. The germline V gene has CDR1 MGHRA and CDR2 YSYEKL.

The chain employs TRBV25-1 and TRBJ2-1. This CDR3 comprises 16 residues. The germline V gene has CDR1 MGHDK and CDR2 SYGVNS. The CDR3 loop is CASSELPRSSYNEQFF.

The rearrangement joins TRBV9 to TRBJ2-5; TCRdb's D call of TRBD2 is untestable without DNA. Germline CDR1 reads SGDLS; CDR2 reads YYNGEE. This CDR3 contains 16 residues. CDR3 region: CASSGYFSGGQETQYF.

The chain combines TRBV4-2 with TRBJ2-5; TCRdb picks TRBD2, but there is no DNA to check that call. Germline V gene sequence: CDR1 LGHNA, CDR2 YNFKEQ. The CDR3 contains 14 residues. The CDR3 region is CASSQRLGRETQYF.